A selection of T cell receptor beta chains follows, all from one sample in a study of Graves' ophthalmopathy and Graves' hyperthyroidism. Via MiXCR, TCRdb re-called the multiplex PCR reads, giving one row per CDR3 protein. The table records more than 40,000 distinct CDR3 sequences, around 45% of them present only once. Sequencing input: peripheral blood. The receptors stem from an adult man with Graves' ophthalmopathy. The conserved cysteine and the conserved F or W are not part of the CDR3 here.

>TRBJ2-5|TRBV20-1
SASTSGGAVETQY
>TRBJ2-1|TRBV11-3
ASSLGADNEQF
>TRBJ2-1|TRBV6-5
ASRDRGRAGKDEQF
>TRBJ2-1|TRBV24-1
ATGTSAYNEQF
>TRBJ2-5|TRBV5-1
ASSLGSQETQY
>TRBJ2-1|TRBV3-1
ASSQEWTSGVYEQF
>TRBJ2-4|TRBV29-1
SVEVKNIQY
>TRBJ2-5|TRBV15
ATSRGTWETQY
>TRBJ2-1|TRBV7-6
ASSSSDYSYNEQF
>TRBJ1-2|TRBV3-1
ASSPSDSSGYT
>TRBJ2-5|TRBV9
ASSEGTLPDTQY
>TRBJ2-5|TRBV29-1
SVAGGSSQETQY
>TRBJ1-2|TRBV9
ASSGAGEYGYT
>TRBJ2-1|TRBV3-1
ASSQGLADYNEQF
>TRBJ2-5|TRBV10-3
AISESRLALETQY
>TRBJ1-5|TRBV19
ASRMEHMGPQH
>TRBJ2-1|TRBV11-1
ASSSLPGDRKDNEQF
>TRBJ2-7|TRBV5-1
ASSYGGAPPCSYGQY
>TRBJ2-2|TRBV12-3/TRBV12-4
ASSLLTSGGELF
>TRBJ2-7|TRBV19
ASSKSRDPYGQY
>TRBJ2-1|TRBV19
ASSIPGQSYNEQF
>TRBJ2-1|TRBV7-8
ASSILAGWGEQF
>TRBJ1-5|TRBV10-3
AISEGESQPQH
>TRBJ2-1|TRBV5-1
ASSYRARNEQF
>TRBJ1-6|TRBV5-1
ACSLGQENSPLH
>TRBJ2-3|TRBV5-1
ASRRQGEADTQY
>TRBJ2-1|TRBV18
ASSPLRGEQF
>TRBJ2-7|TRBV5-1
ASSVRDGTYSYEQY
>TRBJ2-3|TRBV10-3
AIRGLGQGTQY
>TRBJ2-1|TRBV7-3
ASSLTSTASYNEQF
>TRBJ2-7|TRBV14
ASSTGQLKHRPYEQY
>TRBJ2-1|TRBV6-4
ASSDSTSGDNEQF
>TRBJ2-2|TRBV20-1
SARGHTSGSTGGLF
>TRBJ2-1|TRBV9
ASSVGRSVAGVGYNEQF
>TRBJ1-6|TRBV10-1
ATNTAGPSWLH
>TRBJ1-1|TRBV19
ASYVGGANEAF
>TRBJ2-7|TRBV29-1
SGQVGLANEQY
>TRBJ1-2|TRBV24-1
ASSDSLYGYT
>TRBJ2-7|TRBV20-1
SARDREYEQY
>TRBJ2-7|TRBV19
ASSRAGPYEQY
>TRBJ2-1|TRBV7-9
ASSLTGRGRDTQF
>TRBJ2-7|TRBV2
ASTVGPYERY
>TRBJ1-5|TRBV11-3
ASSSPDRDNQPQH
>TRBJ2-1|TRBV6-1
ASSVRTGWGGEQF
>TRBJ2-1|TRBV6-2/TRBV6-3
ATATGYNEQF
>TRBJ1-4|TRBV4-1
ASSQDLNEKLF
>TRBJ1-1|TRBV9
ASSVSVGEAF
>TRBJ2-3|TRBV20-1
SARGRGTSGRTNTDTQY
>TRBJ2-1|TRBV6-5
AGNPGSRLAGGNEQF